This T cell receptor beta chain was found in a study of T cells in Graves' hyperthyroidism and ophthalmopathy. RNA transcripts gave rise to amplified TCR beta CDR3 regions. An initial round of RT-PCR targeting the TCR CDR3 relied on the HTBI primer set. Each CDR3 protein is one row after TCRdb ran MiXCR on the multiplex PCR reads. The sample has some 300,000 distinct CDR3 sequences, over 15% seen once; the top ten hold approximately 33%. A lack of ophthalmopathy progression within 18 months defined stable Graves' hyperthyroidism. The study enrolled patients aged 18 to 65 with newly diagnosed hyperthyroidism of under 2 months' duration. Patients showing uncontrolled infection, other autoimmune disease, pregnancy or lactation were ineligible. This CDR3 spans 18 amino acids. With V trimmed by 0 bases and J by 2 bases, 8 bases remained unmatched. From germline, CDR1 is LNHNV and CDR2 YYDKDF (reference sequence).

This clonotype originated in a man younger than 40 with Graves' hyperthyroidism. This sequence joins TRBV15 and TRBJ2-3, with 10 bases lining up with TRBD2. The sample comprised blood. The CDR3 DNA is TGTGCCACCAGCAGAGATCTTGGTAGCGGGAGGTACACAGATACGCAGTATTTT. Its translation is CATSRDLGSGRYTDTQYF.